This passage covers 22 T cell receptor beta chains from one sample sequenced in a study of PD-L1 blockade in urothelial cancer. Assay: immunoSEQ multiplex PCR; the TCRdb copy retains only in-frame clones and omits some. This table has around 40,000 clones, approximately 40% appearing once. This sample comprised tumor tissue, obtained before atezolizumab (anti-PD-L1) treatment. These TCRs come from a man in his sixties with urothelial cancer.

The CDR3 spells CASTNPGTGEGEQFF. The CDR3 DNA is TGCGCCAGCACTAACCCCGGGACAGGGGAGGGTGAGCAGTTCTTC. The rearrangement links TRBV5-1 to TRBJ2-1, with 10 positions matching TRBD1. CDR3 size: 15 residues. The J segment lost 9 bases and the V segment lost 6 bases, leaving 12 bases of the junction unmatched. Germline V gene sequence: CDR1 SGHRS, CDR2 YFSETQ. Full variable domain (missing parts from reference TRBV5-1 and TRBJ2-1): KAGVTQTPRYLIKTRGQQVTLSCSPISGHRSVSWYQQTPGQGLQFLFEYFSETQRNKGNFPGRFSGRQFSNSRSEMNVSTLELGDSALYLCASTNPGTGEGEQFFGPGTRLTVL.

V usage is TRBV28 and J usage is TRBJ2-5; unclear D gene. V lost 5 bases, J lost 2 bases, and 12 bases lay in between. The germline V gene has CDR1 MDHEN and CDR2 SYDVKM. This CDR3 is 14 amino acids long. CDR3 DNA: TGTGCCAGCAGTCATTCCCAGTCGCAAGAGACCCAGTACTTC. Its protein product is CASSHSQSQETQYF.

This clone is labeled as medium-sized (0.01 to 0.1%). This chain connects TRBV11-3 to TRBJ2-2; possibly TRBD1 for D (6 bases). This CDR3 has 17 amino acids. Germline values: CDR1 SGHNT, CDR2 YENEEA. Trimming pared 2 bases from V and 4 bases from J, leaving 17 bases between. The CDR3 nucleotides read TGTGCCAGCAGCTTACTGGGTGGCAGGGGTAGCACCGGGGAGCTGTTTTTT. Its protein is CASSLLGGRGSTGELFF. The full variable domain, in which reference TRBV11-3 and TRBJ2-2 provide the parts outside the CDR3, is EAGVVQSPRYKIIEKKQPVAFWCNPISGHNTLYWYLQNLGQGPELLIRYENEEAVDDSQLPKDRFSAERLKGVDSTLKIQPAELGDSAVYLCASSLLGGRGSTGELFFGEGSRLTVL.

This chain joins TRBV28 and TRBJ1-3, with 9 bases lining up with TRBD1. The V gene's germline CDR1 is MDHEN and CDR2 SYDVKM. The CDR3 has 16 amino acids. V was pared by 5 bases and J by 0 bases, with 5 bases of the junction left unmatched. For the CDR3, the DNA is TGTGCCAGCAGTCAAGGGACAGGGCCCTCTGGAAACACCATATATTTT. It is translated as CASSQGTGPSGNTIYF.

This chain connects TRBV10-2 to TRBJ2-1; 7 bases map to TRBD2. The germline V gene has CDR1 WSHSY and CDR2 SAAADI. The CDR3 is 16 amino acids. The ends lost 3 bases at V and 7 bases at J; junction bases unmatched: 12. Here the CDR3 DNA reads TGCGCCAGCAGTGAAACTAGCGTCACAAGGAGGAATGAGCAGTTCTTC. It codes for CASSETSVTRRNEQFF.

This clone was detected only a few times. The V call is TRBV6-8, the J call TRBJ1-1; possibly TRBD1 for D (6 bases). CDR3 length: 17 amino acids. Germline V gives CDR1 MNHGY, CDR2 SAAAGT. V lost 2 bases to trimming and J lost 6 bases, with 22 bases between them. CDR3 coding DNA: TGTGCCAGCAGTTACCTTAGTCGGCAGGGGTCGGGCGCTGAAGCTTTCTTT. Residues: CASSYLSRQGSGAEAFF.

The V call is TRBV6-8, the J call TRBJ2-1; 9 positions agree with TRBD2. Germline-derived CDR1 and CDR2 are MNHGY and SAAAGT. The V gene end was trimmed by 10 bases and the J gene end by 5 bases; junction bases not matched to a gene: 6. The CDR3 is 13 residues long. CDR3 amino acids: CAIMASGDNEQFF. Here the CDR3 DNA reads TGTGCCATCATGGCTAGCGGGGACAATGAGCAGTTCTTC.

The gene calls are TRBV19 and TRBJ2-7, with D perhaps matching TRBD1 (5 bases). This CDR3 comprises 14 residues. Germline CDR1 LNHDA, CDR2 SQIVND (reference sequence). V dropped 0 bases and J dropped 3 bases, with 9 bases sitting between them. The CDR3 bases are TGTGCCAGTAGTATAGATACAGGAATCTACGAGCAGTACTTC. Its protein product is CASSIDTGIYEQYF.

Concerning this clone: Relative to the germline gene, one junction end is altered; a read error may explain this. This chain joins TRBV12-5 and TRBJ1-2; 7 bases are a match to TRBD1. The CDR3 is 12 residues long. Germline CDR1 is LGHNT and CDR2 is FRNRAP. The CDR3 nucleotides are TGTGCTAGTGGCTTGGACAGGCGGAGCTACACCTTC. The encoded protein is CASGLDRRSYTF.

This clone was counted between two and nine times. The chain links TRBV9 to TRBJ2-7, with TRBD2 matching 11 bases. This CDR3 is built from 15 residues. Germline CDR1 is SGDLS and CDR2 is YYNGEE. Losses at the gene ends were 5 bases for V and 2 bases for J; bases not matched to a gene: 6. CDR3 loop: CASSALAGGAYEQYF. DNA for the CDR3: TGTGCCAGCAGTGCTCTAGCGGGAGGAGCCTACGAGCAGTACTTC. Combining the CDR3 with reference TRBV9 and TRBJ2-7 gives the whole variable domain DSGVTQTPKHLITATGQRVTLRCSPRSGDLSVYWYQQSLDQGLQFLIQYYNGEERAKGNILERFSAQQFPDLHSELNLSSLELGDSALYFCASSALAGGAYEQYFGPGTRLTVT.

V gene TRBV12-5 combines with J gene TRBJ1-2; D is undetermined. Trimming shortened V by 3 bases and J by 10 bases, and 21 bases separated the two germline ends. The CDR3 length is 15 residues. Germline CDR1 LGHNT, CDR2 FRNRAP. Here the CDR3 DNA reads TGTGCTAGTGGTTTTGGTCTTGACGCCACATCTTCCTACACCTTC. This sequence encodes CASGFGLDATSSYTF.

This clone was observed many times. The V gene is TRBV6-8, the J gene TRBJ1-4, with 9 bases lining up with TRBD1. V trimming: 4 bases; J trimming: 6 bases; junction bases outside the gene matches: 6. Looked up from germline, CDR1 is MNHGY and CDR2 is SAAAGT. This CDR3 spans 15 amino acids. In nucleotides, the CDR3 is TGTGCCAGCAGTTCTCCGACAGGGGGACATGAAAAACTGTTTTTT. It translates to CASSSPTGGHEKLFF.

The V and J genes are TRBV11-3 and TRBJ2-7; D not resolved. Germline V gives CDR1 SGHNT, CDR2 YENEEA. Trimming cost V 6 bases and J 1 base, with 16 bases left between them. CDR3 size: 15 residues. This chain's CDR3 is CASSVGRAGSYEQYF. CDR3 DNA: TGTGCCAGCAGTGTGGGTCGGGCTGGGTCCTACGAGCAGTACTTC.

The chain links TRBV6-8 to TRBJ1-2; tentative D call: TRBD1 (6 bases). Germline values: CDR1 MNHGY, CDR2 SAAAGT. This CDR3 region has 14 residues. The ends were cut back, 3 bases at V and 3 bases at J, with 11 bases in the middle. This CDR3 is CASSYRGPYYGYTF. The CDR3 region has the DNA TGTGCCAGCAGTTATCGGGGGCCCTACTATGGCTACACCTTC.

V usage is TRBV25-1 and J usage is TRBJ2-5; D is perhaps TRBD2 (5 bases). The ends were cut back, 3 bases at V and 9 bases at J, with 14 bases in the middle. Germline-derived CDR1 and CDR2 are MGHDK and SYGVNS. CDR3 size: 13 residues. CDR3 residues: CASSDLLLRAQYF. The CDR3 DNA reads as TGTGCCAGCAGTGACCTCCTCCTGAGGGCCCAGTACTTC.

CDR3 amino acids: CASSLPSGNYGYTF. For the CDR3, the DNA is TGTGCCAGCAGCTTACCGTCAGGAAACTATGGCTACACCTTC. The chain recombines TRBV11-3 with TRBJ1-2; D ambiguous. V dropped 2 bases and J dropped 2 bases, with 9 bases sitting between them. The CDR3 is 14 residues long. Germline V gives CDR1 SGHNT, CDR2 YENEEA.

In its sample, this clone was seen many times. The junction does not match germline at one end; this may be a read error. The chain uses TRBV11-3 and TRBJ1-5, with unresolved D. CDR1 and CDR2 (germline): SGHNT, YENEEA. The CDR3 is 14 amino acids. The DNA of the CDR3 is TGTGCCAGCAGCCTAGAGTCGGAACGGCAGCCCCAGCATTTT. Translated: CASSLESERQPQHF.

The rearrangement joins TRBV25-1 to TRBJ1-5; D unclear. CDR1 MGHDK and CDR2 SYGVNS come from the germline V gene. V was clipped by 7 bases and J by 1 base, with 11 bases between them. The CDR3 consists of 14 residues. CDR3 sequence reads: CASIGPGSNQPQHF. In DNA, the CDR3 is TGTGCCAGCATCGGACCCGGGAGCAATCAGCCCCAGCATTTT.

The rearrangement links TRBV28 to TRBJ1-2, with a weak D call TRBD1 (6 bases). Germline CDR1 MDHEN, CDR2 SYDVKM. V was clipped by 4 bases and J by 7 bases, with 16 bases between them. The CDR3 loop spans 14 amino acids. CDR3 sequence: CASSYISTGSGYTF. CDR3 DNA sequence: TGTGCCAGCAGTTATATTTCCACAGGGAGTGGCTACACCTTC.

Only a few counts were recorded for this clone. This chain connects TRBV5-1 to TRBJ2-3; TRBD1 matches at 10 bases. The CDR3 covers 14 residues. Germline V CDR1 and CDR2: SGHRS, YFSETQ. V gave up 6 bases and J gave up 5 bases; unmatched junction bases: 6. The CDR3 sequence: CASNRDRGRDTQYF. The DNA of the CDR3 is TGCGCCAGCAACCGGGACAGGGGTCGAGATACGCAGTATTTT.

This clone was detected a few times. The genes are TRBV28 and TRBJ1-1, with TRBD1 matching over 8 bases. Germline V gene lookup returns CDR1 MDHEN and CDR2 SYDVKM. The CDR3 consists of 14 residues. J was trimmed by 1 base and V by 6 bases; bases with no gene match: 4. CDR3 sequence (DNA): TGTGCCAGCAGGGGGGACAGGAGGAACACTGAAGCTTTCTTT. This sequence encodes CASRGDRRNTEAFF.

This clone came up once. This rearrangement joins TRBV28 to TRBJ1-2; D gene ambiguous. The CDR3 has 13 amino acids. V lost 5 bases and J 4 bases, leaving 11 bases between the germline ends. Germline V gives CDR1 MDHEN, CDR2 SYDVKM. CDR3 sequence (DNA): TGTGCCAGCAGTCCCGACTCCATCTATGGCTACACCTTC. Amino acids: CASSPDSIYGYTF.